This T cell receptor (beta chain) was sequenced during a study of PD-L1 blockade in urothelial cancer. The CDR3 consists of 14 residues. V lost 10 bases to trimming and J lost 3 bases; unmatched junction nucleotides: 9. The germline gives CDR1 MNHNS, CDR2 SASEGT. Assay: immunoSEQ multiplex PCR; the TCRdb copy retains only in-frame clones and omits some. The table has roughly 120,000 clones, roughly 89% seen once. The sample's time point: peripheral blood 6 weeks after treatment start. The gene calls are TRBV6-1 and TRBJ2-7; TRBD2 matches 10 bases. The clonotype comes from a man between 60 and 75 years old with urothelial cancer. Sample: PBMCs, taken around atezolizumab (anti-PD-L1) treatment. The CDR3 nucleotides are TGTGCCACCCGGGGAGCGGGGGGGTACTACGAGCAGTACTTC. Translating gives CATRGAGGYYEQYF.